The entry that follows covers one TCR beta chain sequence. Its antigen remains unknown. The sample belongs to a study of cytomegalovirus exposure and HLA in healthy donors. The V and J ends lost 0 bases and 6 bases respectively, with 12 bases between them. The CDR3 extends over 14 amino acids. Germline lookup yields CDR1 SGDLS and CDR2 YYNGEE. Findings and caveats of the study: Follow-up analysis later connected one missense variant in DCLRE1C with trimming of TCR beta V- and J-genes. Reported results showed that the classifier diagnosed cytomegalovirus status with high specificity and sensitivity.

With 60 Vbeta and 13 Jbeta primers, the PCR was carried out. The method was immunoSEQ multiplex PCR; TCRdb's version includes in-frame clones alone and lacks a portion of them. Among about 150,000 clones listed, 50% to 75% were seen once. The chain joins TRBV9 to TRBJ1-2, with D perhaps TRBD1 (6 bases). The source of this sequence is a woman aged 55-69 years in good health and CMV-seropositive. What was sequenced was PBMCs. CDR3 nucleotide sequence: TGTGCCAGCAGCGTAGGTGGGAGGGGGGATGGCTACACCTTC. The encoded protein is CASSVGGRGDGYTF.